The 3 T cell receptor beta chains below come from one sample, sequenced in a study of regulatory T cells in long-lasting Graves disease. Both iRepertoire HTBI primers and Arm-PCR of CDR3 regions were used to build the TCR beta libraries. TCRdb processed the multiplex PCR reads anew with MiXCR; each CDR3 protein has one entry. The data contain approximately 400,000 distinct CDR3 sequences, more than 20% of them singletons. The time point: persistent/refractory GD, antithyroid drugs over 5 years with positive TRAb. Researchers made the TCR library from RNA that was extracted from PBMCs. The specimen comprised peripheral blood mononuclear cells (PBMCs), sampled when the disease was refractory, from a patient treated with antithyroid drugs. These receptor sequences come from a female donor with Graves disease.

The V call is TRBV27, the J call TRBJ2-1; D possibly uses TRBD1 or TRBD2 (5 bases each). Gene TRBJ2-3 matches the end of the DNA better, so the J call may be wrong. CDR1 and CDR2 from the germline V gene are MNHEY and SMNVEV (reference sequence). This CDR3 is 13 amino acids long. CDR3 in DNA: TGTGCCAGCAGTCTCCGGTGGGGGTATACGCAGTATTTT. It yields the protein CASSLRWGYTQYF.

This sequence joins TRBV19 and TRBJ2-7; D is perhaps TRBD2 (5 bases). Trimming stripped 1 base from V and 5 bases from J, with 9 bases between. The CDR3 totals 13 residues. Germline-derived CDR1 and CDR2 are LNHDA and SQIVND (reference sequence). CDR3 loop: CASSIVARDEQYF. The DNA for the CDR3 is TGTGCCAGTAGTATAGTGGCGCGGGACGAGCAGTACTTC.

This clonotype was picked up a small number of times. The chain employs TRBV29-1 and TRBJ1-2; D uncertain. The CDR3 runs to 15 residues. The germline gives CDR1 SQVTM, CDR2 ANQGSEA. V lost 4 bases to trimming and J lost 7 bases, with 22 bases between them. The CDR3 DNA reads TGCAGCGTTGCCACCGCCCTAGGTGGGGAGGGTGGCTACACCTTC. It codes for CSVATALGGEGGYTF.